Shown below are 11 T cell receptor beta chains from a single sample sequenced in a study of tumor-infiltrating lymphocytes in primary liver carcinoma (dated by TCRdb to about 2017). Instrument used: Illumina HiSeq 2500. A constant-region primer and ProtoScript II reverse transcriptase were used to reverse-transcribe TCRbeta-specific cDNA from roughly 0.55 ug total RNA. Three nested multiplex PCR rounds, following a slightly modified ARM-PCR procedure, were used to build the TCRbeta libraries. Each of the first two PCR rounds ran for approximately 9 cycles and used multiplex TRBV1-TRBV30 forward primers together with a Cbeta reverse primer. The raw public reads went through TCRdb reprocessing: fastp at Q25, MiXCR clone calling, in-frame beta chains kept. Every CDR3 protein is listed once, alongside the most common genes and DNA of its rows. This sample gives some 30,000 distinct CDR3 sequences in total; around 66% of them show up just once. The ten largest clonotypes hold 30% to 40% of the sample.

Without any cell sorting, total RNA and DNA were co-extracted from approximately 20-30 mg of bulk tissue using the AllPrep DNA/RNA mini kit. Sequencing was carried out using liver tumor tissue from sampling region 3. The sample's cell subset or site, from its label and the paper: tumor region T3, left-lateral pole. The receptors derive from a woman in her 30s with primary liver carcinoma and hepatitis B virus infection.

In regard to this clonotype: A much bigger clone sits one base away, suggesting this may be a read error. This sequence joins TRBV5-6 and TRBJ2-3; 7 nucleotides align to TRBD2. Germline loops: CDR1 SGHDT, CDR2 YYEEEE. Germline trimming cut 7 bases from V and 2 bases from J; bases unmatched to any gene: 7. The CDR3 is made up of 14 amino acids. In DNA, the CDR3 is TGTGCCAGCGGCTCACTAGCGCCCACAGATACGCAGTATTTT. Its protein is CASGSLAPTDTQYF.

The genes are TRBV5-6 and TRBJ2-3; D not certain. CDR1 SGHDT and CDR2 YYEEEE come from the germline V gene. The ends were cut back, 4 bases at V and 2 bases at J, with 20 bases in the middle. CDR3 length: 17 residues. CDR3: CASSLDGRPPTTDTQYF. As DNA, the CDR3 is TGTGCCAGCAGCCTAGACGGACGCCCTCCAACCACAGATACGCAGTATTTT.

About this clonotype itself: In this CDR3 the conserved last residue, phenylalanine or tryptophan, is missing, so a read error is likely. No DNA is shown, since the ends of the CDR3 on it are uncertain; the CDR3 is the one TCRdb lists. The chain combines TRBV11-3 with TRBJ2-1; the DNA was not used to check the table's D call, TRBD2. The CDR3 extends over 15 residues, inclusive of both ends. Germline V gene sequence: CDR1 SGHNT, CDR2 YENEEA. Here the CDR3 reads CASSRLAGGEYEQFS.

There are many counts of this clonotype. A junction end diverges from the germline sequence, so it may reflect a read error. The chain links TRBV11-2 to TRBJ2-4, with D possibly being TRBD2 (5 bases). Germline assignment: CDR1 SGHAT and CDR2 FQNNGV. The CDR3 extends over 15 amino acids. CDR3 coding DNA: TGTGTCAGCAGCTTAGAACCGGCTAGCCAGGCCATTCAGTACTTC. Protein product: CVSSLEPASQAIQYF.

This clonotype was observed many times. The chain has TRBV11-2 and TRBJ1-6, with a tentative D call TRBD1 (6 bases). Germline V lookup: CDR1 SGHAT, CDR2 FQNNGV. This CDR3 contains 15 residues. Trimming took off 0 bases at V and 7 bases at J, with 10 bases between the two ends. The CDR3 DNA reads as TGTGCCAGCAGCTTAGACCCGGGGGCCAATTCACCCCTCCACTTT. As protein: CASSLDPGANSPLHF.

Note on this clonotype: At one boundary the junction diverges from the germline segment, which might be a read error. This chain links TRBV12-3 or TRBV12-4 with TRBJ2-7; 7 bases align to TRBD1. CDR3 length: 14 amino acids. CDR3 nucleotides: TGTGCCAGCAGTACCCGGGACAGATTCTACGAGCCGTACTTC. Amino acid sequence: CASSTRDRFYEPYF.

This clonotype was detected once. Sequence at one end of the junction differs from germline and may be a read error. The chain has TRBV11-2 and TRBJ2-7, with TRBD1 as a possible D gene (5 bases). This CDR3 is 18 amino acids long. The V gene's germline CDR1 is SGHAT and CDR2 FQNNGV. CDR3 in amino acids: CASSLFTDSSLGFYEHYF. The CDR3 coding sequence is TGTGCCAGCAGCTTGTTCACCGACAGCTCCCTCGGGTTCTACGAGCACTACTTC.

Of note for this clonotype: No conserved phenylalanine or tryptophan is present at the end of the CDR3, so a read error is the likely explanation. The CDR3, as DNA: TGTGCCAGCAGCTTAGTGGTGGGACTAGTGGAGGAAGAGCAGTACTCC. This codes for CASSLVVGLVEEEQYS. The gene calls are TRBV11-2 and TRBJ2-7, with 8 positions matching TRBD2. Per the germline V gene, CDR1 is SGHAT and CDR2 is FQNNGV. V was pared by 1 base and J by 7 bases, with 12 bases of the junction left unmatched. The CDR3 spans 16 residues.

This clonotype was seen many times. The rearrangement joins TRBV7-6 to TRBJ2-3, with D uncertain. The CDR3 sequence is 14 residues long. CDR1 and CDR2 from the germline V gene are SGHVS and FNYEAQ. Trimming left V 1 base short and J 0 bases short, with 5 bases between. CDR3 DNA: TGTGCCAGCAGCTTAGAACAAAGCACAGATACGCAGTATTTT. Translated, it gives CASSLEQSTDTQYF.

This clonotype was detected only once. Its ends do not fully match the called genes, so a read error is possible. The V gene is TRBV6-5, the J gene TRBJ2-1; 7 bases are a match to TRBD2. CDR1 MNHEY and CDR2 SVGAGI come from the germline V gene. CDR3 length: 15 amino acids. The CDR3 reads CASSRTSGSHNEQFF. The CDR3 coding sequence is TGTGCCAGCAGTAGGACTAGTGGCTCCCACAATGAGCAGTTCTTT.

A few counts support this clonotype. One junction end does not reproduce the germline sequence, and a read error may be involved. The chain combines TRBV9 with TRBJ2-1, with TRBD2 as a possible D gene (7 bases). The CDR3 totals 17 residues. The V gene's germline CDR1 is SGDLS and CDR2 YYNGEE. The CDR3 DNA sequence: TGTACCAGCAGCCGAACAGGGAGGCGGGAGAGTGGAAATGAGCAGTTCTTC. The encoded protein is CTSSRTGRRESGNEQFF. The full variable domain, with the rest looked up from reference TRBV9 and TRBJ2-1, is DSGVTQTPKHLITATGQRVTLRCSPRSGDLSVYWYQQSLDQGLQFLIQYYNGEERAKGNILERFSAQQFPDLHSELNLSSLELGDSALYFCTSSRTGRRESGNEQFFGPGTRLTVL.